This T cell receptor (beta chain) was identified in a study of cytomegalovirus exposure and HLA in healthy donors. Assay used: immunoSEQ multiplex PCR; TCRdb lists only in-frame clones, some missing. The table lists tens of thousands of clones, about 94% of them singletons. Germline assignment: CDR1 SNHLY and CDR2 FYNNEI. The V end was cut by 7 bases, the J end by 3 bases, with 15 bases between. There are 14 residues in the CDR3. General study results and limits: The study listed some 160 cytomegalovirus-associated TCR beta chains. Under in vitro conditions, three CMV-associated chains were confirmed as specific for CMV antigens.

Remarks on this clone: Antigen unknown.

The sequence came from a young man in good health and CMV-seropositive. The chain is built from TRBV2 and TRBJ2-5, with D tentatively TRBD2 (6 bases). Sequencing was performed on PBMCs. Here the CDR3 reads CASMRGGGEETQYF. The CDR3, as DNA: TGTGCCAGCATGCGGGGCGGAGGGGAAGAGACCCAGTACTTC.